This entry features one T cell receptor beta chain sequence. This specimen comes from a study of cytomegalovirus exposure and HLA in healthy donors. The germline V gene has CDR1 MNHEY and CDR2 SVGAGI. Trimming took off 0 bases at V and 9 bases at J, with 15 bases between the two ends. The CDR3 length is 15 residues. A multiplex PCR was run with 60 Vbeta primers and 13 Jbeta primers. Some clones are missing from TCRdb's copy, which holds only in-frame ones; the method was immunoSEQ multiplex PCR. The sample records 150,000 to 200,000 clones, more than 65% being singletons. All the people who gave samples were healthy bone marrow donors.

The rearrangement links TRBV6-5 to TRBJ1-5; maybe TRBD1 (5 bases). The sequence was collected from a female donor in good health and CMV-seronegative. Sample: PBMCs. The CDR3 region is CASSYSSQGQWPQHF. The CDR3 nucleotides are TGTGCCAGCAGTTACTCGTCGCAGGGCCAATGGCCCCAGCATTTT.